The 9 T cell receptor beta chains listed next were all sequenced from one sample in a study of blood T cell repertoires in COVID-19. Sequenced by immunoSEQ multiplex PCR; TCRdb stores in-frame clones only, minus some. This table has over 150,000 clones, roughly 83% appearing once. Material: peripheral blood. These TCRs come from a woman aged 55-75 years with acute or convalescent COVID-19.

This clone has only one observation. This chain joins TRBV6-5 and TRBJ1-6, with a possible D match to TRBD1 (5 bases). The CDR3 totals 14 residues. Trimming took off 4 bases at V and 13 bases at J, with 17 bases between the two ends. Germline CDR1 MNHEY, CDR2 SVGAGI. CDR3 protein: CASSSPAAGGPLHF. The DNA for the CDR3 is TGTGCCAGCAGTTCACCAGCCGCCGGGGGGCCCCTCCACTTT.

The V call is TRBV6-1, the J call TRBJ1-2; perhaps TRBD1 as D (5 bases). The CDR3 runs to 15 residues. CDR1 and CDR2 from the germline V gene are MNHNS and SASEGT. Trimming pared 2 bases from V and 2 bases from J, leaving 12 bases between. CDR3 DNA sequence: TGTGCCAGCAGTGAATCCCCGACAGCAAACTATGGCTACACCTTC. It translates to CASSESPTANYGYTF.

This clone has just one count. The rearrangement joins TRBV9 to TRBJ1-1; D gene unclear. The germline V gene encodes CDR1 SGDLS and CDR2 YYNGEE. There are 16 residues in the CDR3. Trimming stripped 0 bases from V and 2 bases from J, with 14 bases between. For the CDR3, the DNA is TGTGCCAGCAGCGTAGCTCTGGAGGGCCCTAACACTGAAGCTTTCTTT. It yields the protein CASSVALEGPNTEAFF.

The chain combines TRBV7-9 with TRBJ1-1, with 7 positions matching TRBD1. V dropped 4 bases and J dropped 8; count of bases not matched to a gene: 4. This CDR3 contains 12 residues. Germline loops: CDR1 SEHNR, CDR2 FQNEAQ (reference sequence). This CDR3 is CASSSQTGEAFF. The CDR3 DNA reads TGTGCCAGCAGCTCCCAGACAGGGGAAGCTTTCTTT.

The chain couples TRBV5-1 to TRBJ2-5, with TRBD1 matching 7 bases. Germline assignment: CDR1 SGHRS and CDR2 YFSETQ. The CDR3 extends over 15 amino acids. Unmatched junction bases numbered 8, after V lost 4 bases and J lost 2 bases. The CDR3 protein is CASSPHGTVQETQYF. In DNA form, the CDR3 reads TGCGCCAGCAGCCCTCACGGGACAGTGCAAGAGACCCAGTACTTC.

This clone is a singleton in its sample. The CDR3 sequence: CASSPTTSGGSDTQYF. The CDR3 coding sequence is TGCGCCAGCAGCCCCACGACTAGCGGGGGGTCGGATACGCAGTATTTT. V is TRBV4-1 and J is TRBJ2-3; 13 bases line up with TRBD2. V lost 4 bases and J lost 6; bases outside the gene matches: 7. The CDR3 extends over 16 amino acids. CDR1 is MGHRA and CDR2 is YSYEKL in the germline V gene.

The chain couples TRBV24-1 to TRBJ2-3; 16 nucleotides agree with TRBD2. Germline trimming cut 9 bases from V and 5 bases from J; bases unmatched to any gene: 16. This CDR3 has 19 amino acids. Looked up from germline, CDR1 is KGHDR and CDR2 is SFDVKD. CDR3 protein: CATQSPGTSGGASIDTQYF. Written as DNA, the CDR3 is TGTGCCACCCAGTCTCCCGGGACTAGCGGGGGGGCCTCTATAGATACGCAGTATTTT.

For the CDR3, the DNA is TGCGCCAGCAGCGAAATCACAGGGGTTGAAGGCGGCTACACCTTC. Amino acid sequence: CASSEITGVEGGYTF. The chain recombines TRBV5-1 with TRBJ1-2, with 7 bases lining up with TRBD1. CDR1 SGHRS and CDR2 YFSETQ come from the germline V gene. The CDR3 loop spans 15 amino acids. V dropped 4 bases and J dropped 8; count of bases not matched to a gene: 14.

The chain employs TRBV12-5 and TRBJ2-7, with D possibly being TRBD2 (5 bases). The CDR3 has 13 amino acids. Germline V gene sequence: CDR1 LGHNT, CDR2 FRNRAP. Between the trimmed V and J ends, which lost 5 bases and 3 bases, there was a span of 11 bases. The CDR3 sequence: CASGTDSYYEQYF. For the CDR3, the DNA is TGTGCTAGTGGTACGGACTCCTACTACGAGCAGTACTTC.